This T cell receptor (beta chain) was sequenced for a study of graft-versus-host responses after intestinal transplantation. Study summary: Transplant recipients had multivisceral, liver-intestinal, or isolated intestinal grafts. Recipients were all induced with anti-thymocyte globulin, then given tacrolimus and steroids for approximately 3 years. Overall study findings and caveats: Present in recipient marrow, GvH clones included some that appeared first in ileum or blood. High graft-versus-host to host-versus-graft clonal ratios were found in allografts of patients who had graft-donor T cell macrochimerism.

This CDR3 has 11 amino acids. CDR1 LNHDA and CDR2 SQIVND come from the germline V gene (reference sequence). With 11 bases clipped from V and 8 bases from J, the junction kept 5 bases outside the gene matches. The data were produced by immunoSEQ multiplex PCR, yet TCRdb's version contains in-frame clones alone and is incomplete. The data show fewer than 120,000 clones, with roughly 93% seen just once and roughly 0.5% held by the top ten. This clone was picked up a small number of times. Its antigen is currently unknown. The chain couples TRBV19 to TRBJ2-1, with 8 bases identical to TRBD1. Source: unstimulated CD8+ T cells sorted from spleen or lymph node cells, taken before intestinal transplant. This sequence originates from a human donor who received an intestinal transplant. The CDR3 is CAGGTGDEQFF. The CDR3 DNA is TGTGCCGGCGGGACAGGTGATGAGCAGTTCTTC.